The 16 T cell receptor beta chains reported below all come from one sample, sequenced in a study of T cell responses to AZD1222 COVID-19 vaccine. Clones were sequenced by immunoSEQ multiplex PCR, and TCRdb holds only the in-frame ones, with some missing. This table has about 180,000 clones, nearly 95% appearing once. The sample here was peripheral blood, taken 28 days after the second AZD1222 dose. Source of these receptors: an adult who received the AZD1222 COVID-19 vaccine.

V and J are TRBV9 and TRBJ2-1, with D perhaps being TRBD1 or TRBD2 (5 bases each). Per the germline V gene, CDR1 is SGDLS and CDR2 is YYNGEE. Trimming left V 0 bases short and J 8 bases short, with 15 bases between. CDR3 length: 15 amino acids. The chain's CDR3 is CASSVAGTALYEQFF. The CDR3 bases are TGTGCCAGCAGCGTAGCCGGGACCGCCTTGTATGAGCAGTTCTTC.

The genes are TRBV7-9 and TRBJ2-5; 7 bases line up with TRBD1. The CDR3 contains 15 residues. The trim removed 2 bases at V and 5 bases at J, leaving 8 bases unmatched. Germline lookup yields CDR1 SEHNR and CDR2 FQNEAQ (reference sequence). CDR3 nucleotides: TGTGCCAGCAGCTTACCACAGGGGATGCAGGAGACCCAGTACTTC. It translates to CASSLPQGMQETQYF.

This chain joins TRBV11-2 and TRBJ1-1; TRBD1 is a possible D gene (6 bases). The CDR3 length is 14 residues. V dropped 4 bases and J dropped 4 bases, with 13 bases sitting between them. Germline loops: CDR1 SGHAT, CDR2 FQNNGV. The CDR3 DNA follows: TGTGCCAGCAGCTCTATAGGGACAAGCACTGAAGCTTTCTTT. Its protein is CASSSIGTSTEAFF.

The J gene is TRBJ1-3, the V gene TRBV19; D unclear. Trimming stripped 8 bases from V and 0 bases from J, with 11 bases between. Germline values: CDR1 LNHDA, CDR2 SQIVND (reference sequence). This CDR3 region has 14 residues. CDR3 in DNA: TGTGCCAGTCGAGACATCGCCTCTGGAAACACCATATATTTT. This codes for CASRDIASGNTIYF. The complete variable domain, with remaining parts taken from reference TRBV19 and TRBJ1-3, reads DGGITQSPKYLFRKEGQNVTLSCEQNLNHDAMYWYRQDPGQGLRLIYYSQIVNDFQKGDIAEGYSVSREKKESFPLTVTSAQKNPTAFYLCASRDIASGNTIYFGEGSWLTVV.

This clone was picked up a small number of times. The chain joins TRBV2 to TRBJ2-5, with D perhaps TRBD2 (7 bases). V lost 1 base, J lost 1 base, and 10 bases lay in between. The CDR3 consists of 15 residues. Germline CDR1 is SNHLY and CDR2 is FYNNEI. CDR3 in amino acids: CASSEVGGPQETQYF. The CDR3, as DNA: TGTGCCAGCAGTGAAGTCGGGGGGCCCCAAGAGACCCAGTACTTC. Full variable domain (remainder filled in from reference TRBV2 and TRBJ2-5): EPEVTQTPSHQVTQMGQEVILRCVPISNHLYFYWYRQILGQKVEFLVSFYNNEISEKSEIFDDQFSVERPDGSNFTLKIRSTKLEDSAMYFCASSEVGGPQETQYFGPGTRLLVL.

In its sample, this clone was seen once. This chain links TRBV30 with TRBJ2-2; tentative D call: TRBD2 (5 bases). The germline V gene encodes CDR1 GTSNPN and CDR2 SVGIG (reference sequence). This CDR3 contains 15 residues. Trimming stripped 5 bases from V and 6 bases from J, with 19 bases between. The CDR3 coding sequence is TGTGCCTGGTCTAAGGGCCCGGACTTTCCCGGGGAGCTGTTTTTT. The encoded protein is CAWSKGPDFPGELFF.

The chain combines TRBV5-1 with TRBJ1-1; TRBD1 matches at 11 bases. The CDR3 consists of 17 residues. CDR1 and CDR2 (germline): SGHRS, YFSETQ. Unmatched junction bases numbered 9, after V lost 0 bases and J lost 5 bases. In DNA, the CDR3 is TGCGCCAGCAGCTTGGCCGGAGGACAGGGGGCGCGGACTGAAGCTTTCTTT. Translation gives CASSLAGGQGARTEAFF.

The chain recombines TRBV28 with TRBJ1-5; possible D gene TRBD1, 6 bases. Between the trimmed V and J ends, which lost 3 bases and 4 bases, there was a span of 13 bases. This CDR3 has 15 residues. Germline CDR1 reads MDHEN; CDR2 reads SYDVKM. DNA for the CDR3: TGTGCCAGCAGTTTGAGGGGGAGCGGGAATCAGCCCCAGCATTTT. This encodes CASSLRGSGNQPQHF.

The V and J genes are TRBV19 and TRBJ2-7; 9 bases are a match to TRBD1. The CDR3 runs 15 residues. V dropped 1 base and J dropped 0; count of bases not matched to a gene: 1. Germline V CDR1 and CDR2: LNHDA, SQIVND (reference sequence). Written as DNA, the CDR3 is TGTGCCAGTAGTATAGGACAGGGGGTCTCCTACGAGCAGTACTTC. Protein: CASSIGQGVSYEQYF.

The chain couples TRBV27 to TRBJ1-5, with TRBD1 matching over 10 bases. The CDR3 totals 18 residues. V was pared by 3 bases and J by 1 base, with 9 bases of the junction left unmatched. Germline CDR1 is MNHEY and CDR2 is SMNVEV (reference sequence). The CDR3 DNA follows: TGTGCCAGCAGTTTCCAGCTACCGGGACAGGGGAGCAATCAGCCCCAGCATTTT. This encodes CASSFQLPGQGSNQPQHF.

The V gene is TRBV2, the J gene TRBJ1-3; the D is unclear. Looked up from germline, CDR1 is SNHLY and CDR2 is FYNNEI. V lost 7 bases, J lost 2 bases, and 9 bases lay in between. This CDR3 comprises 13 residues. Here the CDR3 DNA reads TGTGCCAGCACTTCTCCGCCTGGAAACACCATATATTTT. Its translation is CASTSPPGNTIYF. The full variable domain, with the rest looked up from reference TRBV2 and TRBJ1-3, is EPEVTQTPSHQVTQMGQEVILRCVPISNHLYFYWYRQILGQKVEFLVSFYNNEISEKSEIFDDQFSVERPDGSNFTLKIRSTKLEDSAMYFCASTSPPGNTIYFGEGSWLTVV.

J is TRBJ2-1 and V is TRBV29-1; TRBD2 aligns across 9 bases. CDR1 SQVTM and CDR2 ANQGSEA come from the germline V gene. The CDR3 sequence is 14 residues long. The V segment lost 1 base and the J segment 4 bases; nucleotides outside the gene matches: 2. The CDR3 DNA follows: TGCAGCGTTGAAGGACTAGCGGCATACAATGAGCAGTTCTTC. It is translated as CSVEGLAAYNEQFF.

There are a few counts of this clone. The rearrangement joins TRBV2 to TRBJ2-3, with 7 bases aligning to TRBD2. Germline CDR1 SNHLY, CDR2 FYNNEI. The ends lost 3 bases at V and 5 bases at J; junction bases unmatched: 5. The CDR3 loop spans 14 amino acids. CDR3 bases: TGTGCCAGCAGTGACGGTAGCGGGCAAGATACGCAGTATTTT. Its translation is CASSDGSGQDTQYF.

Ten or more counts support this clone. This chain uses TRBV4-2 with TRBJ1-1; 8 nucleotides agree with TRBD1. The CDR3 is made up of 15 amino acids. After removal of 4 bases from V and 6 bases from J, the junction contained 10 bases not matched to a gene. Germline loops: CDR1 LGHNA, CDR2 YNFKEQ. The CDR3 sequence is CASSRDRGELSEAFF. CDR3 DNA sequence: TGTGCCAGCAGCCGAGACAGGGGCGAGCTCTCTGAAGCTTTCTTT.

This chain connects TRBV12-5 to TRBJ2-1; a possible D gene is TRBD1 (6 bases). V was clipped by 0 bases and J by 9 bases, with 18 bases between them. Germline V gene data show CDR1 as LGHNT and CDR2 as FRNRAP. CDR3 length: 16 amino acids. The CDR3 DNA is TGTGCTAGTGGTTTGGTACGCCAGGCAGGGGTCATTGAGCAGTTCTTC. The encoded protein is CASGLVRQAGVIEQFF.

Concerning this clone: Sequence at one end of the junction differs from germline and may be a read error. In DNA form, the CDR3 reads TGTGCCAGCATAGAACAGGGGAAAGTTTTT. Its protein is CASIEQGKVF. This chain connects TRBV27 to TRBJ2-3, with 7 bases lining up with TRBD1. CDR1 is MNHEY, CDR2 SMNVEV, per germline (reference sequence). The CDR3 is 10 residues long.